This T cell receptor (beta chain) was identified during a study of T cell responses to AZD1222 COVID-19 vaccine. Profiling relied on immunoSEQ multiplex PCR, and the TCRdb table lists in-frame clones only, not all of them. The data hold fewer than 110,000 clones, with roughly 87% observed a single time. V was shortened by 1 base and J by 1 base, with 16 bases between the two germline ends. Looked up from germline, CDR1 is LGHDT and CDR2 is YNNKEL (reference sequence). CDR3 length: 17 residues. Here the sequenced sample was peripheral blood, taken on day 0 of AZD1222 vaccination. The rearrangement links TRBV3-1 (or the pseudogene TRBV3-2) to TRBJ1-1; D might be TRBD1 (6 bases). The receptor comes from an adult in good health. Here the CDR3 DNA reads TGTGCCAGCAGCCAAGGTACAGGGTTGGGATCGAACACTGAAGCTTTCTTT. Its translation: CASSQGTGLGSNTEAFF.